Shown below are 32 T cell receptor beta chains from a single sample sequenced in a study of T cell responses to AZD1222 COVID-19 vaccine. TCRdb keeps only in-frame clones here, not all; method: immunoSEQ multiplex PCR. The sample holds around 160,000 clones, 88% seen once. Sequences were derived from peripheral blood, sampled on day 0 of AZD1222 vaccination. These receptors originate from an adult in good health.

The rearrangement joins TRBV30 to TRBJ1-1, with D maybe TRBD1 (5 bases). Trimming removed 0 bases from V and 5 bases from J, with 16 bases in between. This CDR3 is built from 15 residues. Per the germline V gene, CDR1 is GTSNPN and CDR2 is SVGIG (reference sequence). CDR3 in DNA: TGTGCCTGGAGTGTACAATCCCAGGGATGGACTGAAGCTTTCTTT. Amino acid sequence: CAWSVQSQGWTEAFF. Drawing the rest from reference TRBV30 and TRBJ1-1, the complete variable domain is SQTIHQWPATLVQPVGSPLSLECTVEGTSNPNLYWYRQAAGRGLQLLFYSVGIGQISSEVPQNLSASRPQDRQFILSSKKLLLSDSGFYLCAWSVQSQGWTEAFFGQGTRLTVV.

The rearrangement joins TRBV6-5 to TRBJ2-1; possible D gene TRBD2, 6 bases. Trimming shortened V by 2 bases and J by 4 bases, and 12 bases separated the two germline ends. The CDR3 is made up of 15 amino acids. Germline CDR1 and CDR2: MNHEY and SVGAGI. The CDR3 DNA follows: TGTGCCAGCAGTTACAGCGGGTTGGTGTACAATGAGCAGTTCTTC. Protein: CASSYSGLVYNEQFF.

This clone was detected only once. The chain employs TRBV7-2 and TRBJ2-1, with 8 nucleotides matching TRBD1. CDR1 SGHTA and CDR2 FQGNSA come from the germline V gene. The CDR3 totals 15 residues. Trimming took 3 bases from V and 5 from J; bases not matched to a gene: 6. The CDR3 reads CASSFGQGLDNEQFF. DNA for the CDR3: TGTGCCAGCAGCTTCGGACAGGGCCTAGACAATGAGCAGTTCTTC.

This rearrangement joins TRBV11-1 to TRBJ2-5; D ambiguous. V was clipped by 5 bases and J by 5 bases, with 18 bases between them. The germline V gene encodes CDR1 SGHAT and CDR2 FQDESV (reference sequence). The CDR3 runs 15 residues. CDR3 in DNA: TGTGCCAGCAGCCCGCGAATTAACCAGGCGGAGACCCAGTACTTC. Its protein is CASSPRINQAETQYF.

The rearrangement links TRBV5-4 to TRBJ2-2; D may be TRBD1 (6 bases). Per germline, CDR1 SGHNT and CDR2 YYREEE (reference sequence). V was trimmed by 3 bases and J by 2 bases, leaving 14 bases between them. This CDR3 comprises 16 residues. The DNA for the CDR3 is TGTGCCAGCAGCTCCCGCCAGGGACAAAACACCGGGGAGCTGTTTTTT. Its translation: CASSSRQGQNTGELFF.

The chain's CDR3 is CASSLGIAAGNEQFF. CDR3 sequence (DNA): TGTGCCAGCAGCTTAGGCATAGCTGCTGGCAATGAGCAGTTCTTC. This sequence joins TRBV11-2 and TRBJ2-1; D is uncertain. This CDR3 is 15 amino acids long. The V gene lost 1 base and the J gene lost 6 bases, with 13 bases spanning the gap. CDR1 and CDR2 (germline): SGHAT, FQNNGV.

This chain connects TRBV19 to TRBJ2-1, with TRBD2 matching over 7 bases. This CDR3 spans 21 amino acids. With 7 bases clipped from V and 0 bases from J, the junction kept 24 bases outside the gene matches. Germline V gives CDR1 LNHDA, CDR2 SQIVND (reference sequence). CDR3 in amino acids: CASKGLGGDLSGSSSYNEQFF. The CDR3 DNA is TGTGCCAGTAAGGGTTTAGGTGGGGACCTTAGCGGGTCTAGCTCCTACAATGAGCAGTTCTTC.

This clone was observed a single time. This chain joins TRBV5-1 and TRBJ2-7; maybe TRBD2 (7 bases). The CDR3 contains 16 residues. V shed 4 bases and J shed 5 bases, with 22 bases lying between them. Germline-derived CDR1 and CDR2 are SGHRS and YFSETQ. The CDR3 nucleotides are TGCGCCAGCAGCGCGTCTCAAGGGGGGGGTCTCCACGAGCAGTACTTC. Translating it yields CASSASQGGGLHEQYF.

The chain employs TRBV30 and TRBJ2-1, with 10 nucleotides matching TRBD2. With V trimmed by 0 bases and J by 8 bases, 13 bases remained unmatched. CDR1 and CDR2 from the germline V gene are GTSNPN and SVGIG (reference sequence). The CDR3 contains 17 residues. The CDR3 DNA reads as TGTGCCTGGAGTGTACGGGCCCTAGCGGGGGTTCGGGATGAGCAGTTCTTC. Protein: CAWSVRALAGVRDEQFF.

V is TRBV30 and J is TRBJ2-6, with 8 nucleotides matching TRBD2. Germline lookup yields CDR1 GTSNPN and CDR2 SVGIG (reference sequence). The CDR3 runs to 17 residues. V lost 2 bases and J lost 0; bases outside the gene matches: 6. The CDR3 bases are TGTGCCTGGAGTTGGAGCGGGAGTATCTCTGGGGCCAACGTCCTGACTTTC. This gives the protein CAWSWSGSISGANVLTF.

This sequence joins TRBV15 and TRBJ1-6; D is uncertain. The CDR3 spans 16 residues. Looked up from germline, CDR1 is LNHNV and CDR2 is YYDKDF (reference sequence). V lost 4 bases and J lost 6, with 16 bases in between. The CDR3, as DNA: TGTGCCACCAGCACGACAACCGGGCCTTCTAATTCACCCCTCCACTTT. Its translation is CATSTTTGPSNSPLHF.

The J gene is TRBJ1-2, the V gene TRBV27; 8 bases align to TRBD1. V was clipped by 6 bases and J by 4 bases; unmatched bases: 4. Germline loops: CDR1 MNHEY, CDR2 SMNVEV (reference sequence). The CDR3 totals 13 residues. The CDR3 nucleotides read TGTGCCAGCAGCCCGACAGGGGCCTATGGCTACACCTTC. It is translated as CASSPTGAYGYTF.

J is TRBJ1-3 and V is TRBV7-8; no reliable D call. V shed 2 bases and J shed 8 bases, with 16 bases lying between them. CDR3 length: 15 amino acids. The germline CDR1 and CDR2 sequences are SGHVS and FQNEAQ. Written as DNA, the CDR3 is TGTGCCAGCAGCTTATCTATACGCCCTGCGGACACCATATATTTT. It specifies CASSLSIRPADTIYF.

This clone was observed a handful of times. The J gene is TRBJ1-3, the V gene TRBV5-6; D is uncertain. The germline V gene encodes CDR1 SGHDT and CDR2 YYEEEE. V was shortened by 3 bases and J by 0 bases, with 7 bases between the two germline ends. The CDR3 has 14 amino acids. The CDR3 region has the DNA TGTGCCAGCAGCTATAACCCCTCTGGAAACACCATATATTTT. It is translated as CASSYNPSGNTIYF.

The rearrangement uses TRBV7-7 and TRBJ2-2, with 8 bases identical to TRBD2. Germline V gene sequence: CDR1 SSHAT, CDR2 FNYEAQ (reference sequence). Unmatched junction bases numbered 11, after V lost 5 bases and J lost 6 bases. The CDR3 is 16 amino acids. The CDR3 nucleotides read TGTGCCAGCAGCCCGACTATTATAGCGGGACCCGGGGAGCTGTTTTTT. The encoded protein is CASSPTIIAGPGELFF.

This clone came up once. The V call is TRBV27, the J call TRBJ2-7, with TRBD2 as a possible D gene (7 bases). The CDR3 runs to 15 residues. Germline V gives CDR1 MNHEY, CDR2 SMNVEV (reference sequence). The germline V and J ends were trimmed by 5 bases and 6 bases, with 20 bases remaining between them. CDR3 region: CASSPLGGGPSEQYF. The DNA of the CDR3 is TGTGCCAGCAGTCCGCTGGGAGGGGGGCCCAGCGAGCAGTACTTC.

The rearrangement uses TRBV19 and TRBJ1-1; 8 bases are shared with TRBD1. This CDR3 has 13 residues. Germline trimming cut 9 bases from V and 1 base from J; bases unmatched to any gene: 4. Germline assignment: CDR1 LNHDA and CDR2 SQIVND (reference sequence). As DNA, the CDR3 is TGTGCCAGCGACAGGGGAGGGAACACTGAAGCTTTCTTT. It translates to CASDRGGNTEAFF.

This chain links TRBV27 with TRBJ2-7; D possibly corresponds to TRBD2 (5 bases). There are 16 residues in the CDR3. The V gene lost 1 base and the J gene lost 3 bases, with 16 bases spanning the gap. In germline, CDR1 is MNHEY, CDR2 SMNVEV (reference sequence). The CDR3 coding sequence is TGTGCCAGCAGTTTATTGAGGGCAGGCATCAACTACGAGCAGTACTTC. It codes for CASSLLRAGINYEQYF.

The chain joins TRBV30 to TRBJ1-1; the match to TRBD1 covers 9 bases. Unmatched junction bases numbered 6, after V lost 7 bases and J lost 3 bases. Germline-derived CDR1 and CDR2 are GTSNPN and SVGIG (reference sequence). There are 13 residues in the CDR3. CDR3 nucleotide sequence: TGTGCCTTGACAGGGGGTTTGGACACTGAAGCTTTCTTT. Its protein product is CALTGGLDTEAFF.

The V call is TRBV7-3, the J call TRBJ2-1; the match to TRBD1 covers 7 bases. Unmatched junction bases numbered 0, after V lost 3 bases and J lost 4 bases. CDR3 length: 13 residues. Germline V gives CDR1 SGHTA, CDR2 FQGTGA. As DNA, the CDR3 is TGTGCCAGCAGCTTGGGACAGTACAATGAGCAGTTCTTC. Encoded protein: CASSLGQYNEQFF. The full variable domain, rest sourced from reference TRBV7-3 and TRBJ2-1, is GAGVSQTPSNKVTEKGKYVELRCDPISGHTALYWYRQSLGQGPEFLIYFQGTGAADDSGLPNDRFFAVRPEGSVSTLKIQRTERGDSAVYLCASSLGQYNEQFFGPGTRLTVL.

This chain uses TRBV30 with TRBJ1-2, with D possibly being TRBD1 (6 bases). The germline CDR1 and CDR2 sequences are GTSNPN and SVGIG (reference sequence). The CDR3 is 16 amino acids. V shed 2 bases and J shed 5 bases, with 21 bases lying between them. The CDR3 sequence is CAWSWGPVARGYGYTF. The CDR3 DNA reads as TGTGCCTGGAGTTGGGGGCCCGTGGCTCGGGGATATGGCTACACCTTC.

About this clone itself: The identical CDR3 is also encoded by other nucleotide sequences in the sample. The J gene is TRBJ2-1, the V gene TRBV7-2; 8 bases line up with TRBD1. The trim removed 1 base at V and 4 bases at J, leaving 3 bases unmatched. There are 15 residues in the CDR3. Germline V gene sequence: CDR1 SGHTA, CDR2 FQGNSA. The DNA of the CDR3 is TGTGCCAGCAGCTTAGGGACAGGGAATTACAATGAGCAGTTCTTC. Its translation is CASSLGTGNYNEQFF.

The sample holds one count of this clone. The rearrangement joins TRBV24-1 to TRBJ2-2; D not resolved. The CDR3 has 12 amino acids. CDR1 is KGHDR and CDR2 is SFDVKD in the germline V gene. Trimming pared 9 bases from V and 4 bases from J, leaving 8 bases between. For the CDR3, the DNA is TGTGCCACCTGGGCCGGCACCGGGGAGCTGTTTTTT. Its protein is CATWAGTGELFF.

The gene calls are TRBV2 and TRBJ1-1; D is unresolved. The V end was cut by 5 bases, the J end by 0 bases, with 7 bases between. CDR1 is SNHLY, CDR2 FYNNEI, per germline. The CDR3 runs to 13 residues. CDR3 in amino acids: CASSTELNTEAFF. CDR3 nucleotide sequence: TGTGCCAGCAGTACAGAGCTGAACACTGAAGCTTTCTTT.

The CDR3 nucleotides read TGTGCCAGCAGTTTAGGTGGGGTGGACATTCAGTACTTC. Its protein is CASSLGGVDIQYF. The chain uses TRBV12-3 or TRBV12-4 and TRBJ2-4; D remains unclear. Trimming pared 1 base from V and 8 bases from J, leaving 9 bases between. The CDR3 is made up of 13 amino acids.

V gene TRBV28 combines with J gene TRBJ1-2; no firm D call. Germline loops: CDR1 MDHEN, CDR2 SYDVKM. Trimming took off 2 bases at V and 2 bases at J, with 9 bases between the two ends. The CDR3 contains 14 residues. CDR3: CASSLAQPNYGYTF. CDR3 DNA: TGTGCCAGCAGTTTAGCTCAGCCGAACTATGGCTACACCTTC.

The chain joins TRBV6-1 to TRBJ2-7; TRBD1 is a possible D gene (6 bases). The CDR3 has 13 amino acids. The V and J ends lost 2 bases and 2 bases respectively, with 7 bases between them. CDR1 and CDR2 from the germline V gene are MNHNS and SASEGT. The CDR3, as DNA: TGTGCCAGCAGTGAATACAGGGCCTACGAGCAGTACTTC. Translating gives CASSEYRAYEQYF.

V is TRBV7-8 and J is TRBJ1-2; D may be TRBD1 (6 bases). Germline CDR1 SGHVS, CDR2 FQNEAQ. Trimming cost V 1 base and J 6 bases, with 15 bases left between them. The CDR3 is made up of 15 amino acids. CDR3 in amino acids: CASSLVVRGHNGYTF. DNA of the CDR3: TGTGCCAGCAGCTTAGTTGTCAGGGGACATAATGGCTACACCTTC.

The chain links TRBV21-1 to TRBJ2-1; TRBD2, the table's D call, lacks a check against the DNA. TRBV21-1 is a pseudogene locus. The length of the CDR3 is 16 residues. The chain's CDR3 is CASILRLAEGCNEQFF. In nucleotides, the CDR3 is TGTGCCAGCATCCTCCGACTAGCGGAGGGGTGTAATGAGCAGTTCTTC.

The CDR3 DNA reads as TGTGCCAGCCGACTAACAGGGGGAGGCACTGAAGCTTTCTTT. This codes for CASRLTGGGTEAFF. The J gene is TRBJ1-1, the V gene TRBV6-5; 8 bases agree with TRBD1. With V trimmed by 8 bases and J by 4 bases, 9 bases remained unmatched. The CDR3 loop spans 14 amino acids. Germline V gives CDR1 MNHEY, CDR2 SVGAGI.

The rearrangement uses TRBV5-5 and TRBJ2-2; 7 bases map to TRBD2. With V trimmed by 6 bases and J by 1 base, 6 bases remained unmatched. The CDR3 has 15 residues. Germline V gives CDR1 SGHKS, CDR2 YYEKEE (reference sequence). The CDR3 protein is CASIPGTMNTGELFF. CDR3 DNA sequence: TGTGCCAGCATACCGGGGACTATGAACACCGGGGAGCTGTTTTTT.

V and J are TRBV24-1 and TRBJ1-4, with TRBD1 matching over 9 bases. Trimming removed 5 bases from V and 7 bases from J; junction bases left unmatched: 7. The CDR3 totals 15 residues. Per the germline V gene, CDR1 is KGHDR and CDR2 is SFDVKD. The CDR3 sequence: CATSGTGGEAEKLFF. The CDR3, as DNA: TGTGCCACCAGTGGAACAGGGGGCGAGGCTGAAAAACTGTTTTTT.